This is a list of T cell receptor beta chains from one sample in a study of Graves' ophthalmopathy and Graves' hyperthyroidism. One entry per CDR3 protein, called by TCRdb with MiXCR from the multiplex PCR reads. This repertoire shows approximately 700,000 distinct CDR3 sequences, roughly 40% found once; its top ten account for roughly 46%. What was sequenced was peripheral blood. The receptor set was obtained from an adult man with Graves' ophthalmopathy. The CDR3 runs from the conserved cysteine through the conserved F or W. Fields, in order: J gene, clone size, V gene, D gene, CDR3 DNA, CDR3 protein. D genes are given only for firm matches. Some rows have no size entry. The others give once, few or many, or a class for an expanded clone.

TRBJ2-6,NA,TRBV7-2,TRBD1,TGTGCCAGCAGCGACCGCAGGGGGCCTGGGGCCAACGTCCTGACTTTC,CASSDRRGPGANVLTF
TRBJ2-7,many,TRBV6-4,NA,TGTGCCAGCAGTGTACAGGGGGGGTACGAGCAGTACTTC,CASSVQGGYEQYF
TRBJ2-7,medium-sized,TRBV2,NA,TGTGCCAGCAGTGACCGGGGCAGCTCCTACGAGCAGTACTTC,CASSDRGSSYEQYF
TRBJ1-6,many,TRBV20-1,TRBD1,TGCAGTGCTAGAGATGGGACAGGGACTTCACCCCTCCACTTT,CSARDGTGTSPLHF
TRBJ1-2,NA,TRBV6-5,NA,TGTGCCAGCAGCCGCATCAGGGGCGAGGGCTACACCTTC,CASSRIRGEGYTF
TRBJ1-1,once,TRBV25-1,NA,TGTGCCAGCAGCCAGGGTTCGGTGACTGAAGCTTTCTTT,CASSQGSVTEAFF
TRBJ1-3,NA,TRBV7-3,NA,TGTGCCAGCAGCCCGGAGGGAATCGGAAACACCATATATTTT,CASSPEGIGNTIYF
TRBJ2-1,NA,TRBV10-3,NA,TGTGCCATCTGCGACGAATTGGGCGATGAGCAGTTCTTC,CAICDELGDEQFF
TRBJ2-7,NA,TRBV7-8,NA,TGTGCCAGCAGCTTAGAGATCAGGGGAAAGCAGTACTTC,CASSLEIRGKQYF
TRBJ1-4,NA,TRBV7-2,TRBD1,TGTGCCAGCAGCTCGTACAGGGGGCGTAATGAAAAACTGTTTTTT,CASSSYRGRNEKLFF
TRBJ1-5,few,TRBV4-1,NA,TGCGCCAGCAGCCAAGGTTGGTCGGATGGCAATCAGCCCCAGCATTTT,CASSQGWSDGNQPQHF
TRBJ2-6,once,TRBV19,TRBD1,TGTGCCAGTAGCTATGACAGGGCTTCCAACGTCCTGACTTTC,CASSYDRASNVLTF
TRBJ2-7,many,TRBV7-9,TRBD2,TGTGCCAGCGGGCGGGGGAGGGACGAGCAGTACTTC,CASGRGRDEQYF
TRBJ2-2,many,TRBV7-2,NA,TGTGCCAGCAGCTTATACTGGGAAAACACCGGGGAGCTGTTTTTT,CASSLYWENTGELFF
TRBJ2-2,NA,TRBV12-3/TRBV12-4,NA,TGTGCCAGCAGTACGAACCCCCCCGGGGAGCTGTTTTTT,CASSTNPPGELFF
TRBJ2-7,once,TRBV12-3/TRBV12-4,TRBD1,TGTGCCAGCAGTTTTGACAGGGGTAGCCAGCCCGACGCCTACGAGCAGTACTTC,CASSFDRGSQPDAYEQYF
TRBJ1-5,many,TRBV19,NA,TGTGCCACCAACCTCGGGGCCAGGAGCAATCAGCCCCAGCATTTT,CATNLGARSNQPQHF
TRBJ2-3,NA,TRBV25-1,NA,TGTGTCAGCAGTGGAACCCGCAGGGGATCTAGCACAGATACGCAGTATTTT,CVSSGTRRGSSTDTQYF
TRBJ1-3,NA,TRBV29-1,TRBD1,TGCAGCGCCAATACCCGGGACAGAGGAAACACCATATATTTT,CSANTRDRGNTIYF
TRBJ2-7,NA,TRBV5-1,NA,TGCGCCAGCACGATAGACGGACTTCCAACCTACGAGCAGTACTTC,CASTIDGLPTYEQYF
TRBJ1-1,once,TRBV7-3,NA,TGTGCCAGCAGCTTTGCCCCGACGGGGGGGAACACTGAAGCTTTCTTT,CASSFAPTGGNTEAFF
TRBJ2-6,NA,TRBV5-4,NA,TGTGCCAGCAGCTTGACCGGGAGAGTTAGAACCGGGGCCAACGCCCTGACTTTC,CASSLTGRVRTGANALTF
TRBJ2-2,many,TRBV7-9,NA,TGTGCCAGCAGCTTATTAGGGTCCGGGGAGCTGTTTTTT,CASSLLGSGELFF
TRBJ2-7,few,TRBV7-2,NA,TGTGCCTGGAGCGTATCGGGGGGCGGCGAGCAGTACTTC,CAWSVSGGGEQYF
TRBJ2-2,few,TRBV7-7,TRBD1,TGTGCTAGCAGCCCGAATAGGGACAGGGCGAACACCGGGGAGCTGTTTTTT,CASSPNRDRANTGELFF
TRBJ2-7,NA,TRBV7-2,TRBD2,TGTGCCAGCAGCTTAATAGCCGGTCTAGCGGGGACCACCGAGCAGTACTTC,CASSLIAGLAGTTEQYF
TRBJ1-5,NA,TRBV20-1,NA,TGCAGTGCTATACAGGGTTGGGACCAGCCCCAGCATTTT,CSAIQGWDQPQHF